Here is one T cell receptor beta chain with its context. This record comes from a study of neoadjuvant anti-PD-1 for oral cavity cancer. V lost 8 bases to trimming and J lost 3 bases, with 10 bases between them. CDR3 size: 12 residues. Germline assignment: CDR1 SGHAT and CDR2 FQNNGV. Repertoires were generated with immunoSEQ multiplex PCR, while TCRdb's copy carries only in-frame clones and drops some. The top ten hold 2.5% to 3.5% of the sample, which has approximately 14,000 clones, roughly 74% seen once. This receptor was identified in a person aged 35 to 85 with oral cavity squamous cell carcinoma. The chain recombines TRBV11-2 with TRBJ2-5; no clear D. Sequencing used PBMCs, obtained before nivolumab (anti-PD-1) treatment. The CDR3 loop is CASGADKETQYF. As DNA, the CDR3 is TGTGCCAGCGGCGCCGATAAAGAGACCCAGTACTTC.